This T cell receptor beta chain appears in the sequencing data of a study of identical twins. All donors were healthy Caucasians. On this clonotype itself: Its antigen is unknown.

Overall study results and limits: Abundant beta clonotypes from cord blood bore fewer insertions; memory repertoires lacked this pattern.

A single record per CDR3 protein comes from TCRdb applying MiXCR to the 5' RACE reads. The table lists approximately 220,000 distinct CDR3 sequences, 6% to 9% of them singletons. The CDR3 is made up of 14 amino acids. Germline V gene sequence: CDR1 DFQATT, CDR2 SNEGSKA (reference sequence). Trimming pared 6 bases from V and 1 base from J, leaving 12 bases between. These data were likewise used in another study, on yellow fever vaccine responses in identical twins.

This TCR was sampled from a woman under 30 in good health. V usage is TRBV20-1 and J usage is TRBJ2-2; D uncertain. Sequencing was done on a sample of memory (CD45RO+) T cells sorted from blood. In nucleotides, the CDR3 is TGCAGTGCGAGAAGACGGCAGAACACCGGGGAGCTGTTTTTT. Translation: CSARRRQNTGELFF.